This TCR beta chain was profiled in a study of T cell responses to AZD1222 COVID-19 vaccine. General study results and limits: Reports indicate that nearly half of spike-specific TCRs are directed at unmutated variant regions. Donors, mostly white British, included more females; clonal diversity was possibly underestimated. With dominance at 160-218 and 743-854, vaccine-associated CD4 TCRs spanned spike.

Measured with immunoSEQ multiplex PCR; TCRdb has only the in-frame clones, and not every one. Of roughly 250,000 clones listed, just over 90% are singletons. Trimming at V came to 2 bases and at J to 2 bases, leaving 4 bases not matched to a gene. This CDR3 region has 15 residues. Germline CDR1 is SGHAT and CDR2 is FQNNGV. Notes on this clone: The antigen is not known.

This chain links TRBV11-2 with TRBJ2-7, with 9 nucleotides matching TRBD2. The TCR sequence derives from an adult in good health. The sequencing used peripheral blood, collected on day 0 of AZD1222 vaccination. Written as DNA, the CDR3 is TGTGCCAGCAGCTTATTTGCGGGAGGGCCCTACGAGCAGTACTTC. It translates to CASSLFAGGPYEQYF.